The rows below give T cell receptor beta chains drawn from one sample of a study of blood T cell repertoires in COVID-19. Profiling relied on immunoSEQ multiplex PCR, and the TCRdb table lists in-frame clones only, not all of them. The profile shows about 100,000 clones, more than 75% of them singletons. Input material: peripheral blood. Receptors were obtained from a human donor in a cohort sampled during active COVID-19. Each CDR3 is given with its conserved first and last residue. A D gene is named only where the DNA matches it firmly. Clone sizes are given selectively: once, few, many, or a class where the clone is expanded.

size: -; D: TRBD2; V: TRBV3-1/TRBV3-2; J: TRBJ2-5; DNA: TGTGCCAGCAGCCAAGGGGCGAGCGGGAGTAGGGTTGTAGAGACCCAGTACTTC; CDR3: CASSQGASGSRVVETQYF
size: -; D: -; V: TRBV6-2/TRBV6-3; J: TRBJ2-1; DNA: TGTGCCAGCAGTTCTGGGCGCGGCGGGACTTCCTATGAGCAGTTCTTC; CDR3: CASSSGRGGTSYEQFF
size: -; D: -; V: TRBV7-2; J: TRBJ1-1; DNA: TGTGCCAGCAGCTTAGAATCCCACAGGGTGAACACTGAAGCTTTCTTT; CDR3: CASSLESHRVNTEAFF
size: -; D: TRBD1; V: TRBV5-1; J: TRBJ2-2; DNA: TGCGCCAGCAAGGGGACAGGGATAACCGGGGAGCTGTTTTTT; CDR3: CASKGTGITGELFF
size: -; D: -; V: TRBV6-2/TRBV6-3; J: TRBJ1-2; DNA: TGTGCCAGCAGTCCCCGGGAGGTGGCTGGCTACACCTTC; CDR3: CASSPREVAGYTF
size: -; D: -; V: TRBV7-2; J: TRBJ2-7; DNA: TGTGCCAGCAGCCCGTCTAGTAGCTTGTACTTC; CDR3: CASSPSSSLYF
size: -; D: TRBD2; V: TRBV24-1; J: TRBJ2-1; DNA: TGTGCCACCAGTGATTCGGGGGGACGTCTCGGTGAGCAGTTCTTC; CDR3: CATSDSGGRLGEQFF
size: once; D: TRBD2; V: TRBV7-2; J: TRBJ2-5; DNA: TGTGCCAGCAGCTTAGTAGCGGGGGTGGGGGAGACCCAGTACTTC; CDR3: CASSLVAGVGETQYF
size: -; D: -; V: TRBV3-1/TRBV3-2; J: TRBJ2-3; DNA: TGTGCCAGCAGCCAAGATGCGGAGGTAACGCAGTATTTT; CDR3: CASSQDAEVTQYF
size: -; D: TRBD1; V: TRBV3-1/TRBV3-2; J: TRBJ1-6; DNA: TGTGCCAGCAGCCAAACCGGGACAGCCCCCCTCCACTTT; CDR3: CASSQTGTAPLHF
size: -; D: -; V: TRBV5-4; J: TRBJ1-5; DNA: TGTGCCAGCAGCAAGGGCGGACAGAGCAATCAGCCCCAGCATTTT; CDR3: CASSKGGQSNQPQHF
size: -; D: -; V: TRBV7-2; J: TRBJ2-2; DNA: TGTGCCAGCAGCTTAGCCGACAGCGTTGGTGGGGAGCTGTTTTTT; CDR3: CASSLADSVGGELFF
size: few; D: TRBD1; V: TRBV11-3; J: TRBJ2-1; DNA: TGTGCCAGCAGCCCGGACAGGGGGACCTACAATGAGCAGTTCTTC; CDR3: CASSPDRGTYNEQFF
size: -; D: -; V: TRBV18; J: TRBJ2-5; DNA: TGTGCCAGCTCTCGTGACAGACAAGAGACCCAGTACTTC; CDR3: CASSRDRQETQYF
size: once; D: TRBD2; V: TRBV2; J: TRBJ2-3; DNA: TGTGCCAGCAAGGATAGCGGGGGGATGACGCAGTATTTT; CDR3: CASKDSGGMTQYF
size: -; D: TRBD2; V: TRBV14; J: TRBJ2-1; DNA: TGTGCCAGCAGCCGAGGACTAGCGGGACGGGGTGAGCAGTTCTTC; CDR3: CASSRGLAGRGEQFF
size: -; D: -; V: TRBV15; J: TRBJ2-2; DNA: TGTGCCACCAGCAGAGATTCCGTCGGGGTACCCGGGGAGCTGTTTTTT; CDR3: CATSRDSVGVPGELFF
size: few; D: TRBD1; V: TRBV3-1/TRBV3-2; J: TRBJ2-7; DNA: TGTGCCAGCAGCCGCGGACAGGGGGAGTACTTC; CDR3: CASSRGQGEYF
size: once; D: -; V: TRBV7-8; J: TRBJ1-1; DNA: TGTGCCAGCAGCATTACCCGGAGCCCCGGTGGCACTGAAGCTTTCTTT; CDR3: CASSITRSPGGTEAFF
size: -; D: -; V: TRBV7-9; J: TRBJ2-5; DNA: TGTGCCAGCAGCCGATTTACTAGTAGGGGGTTCCAAGAGACCCAGTACTTC; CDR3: CASSRFTSRGFQETQYF
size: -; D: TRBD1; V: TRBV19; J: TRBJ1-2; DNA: TGTGCCAGTAAGGGGACAGGAGGGTCCTACACCTTC; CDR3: CASKGTGGSYTF
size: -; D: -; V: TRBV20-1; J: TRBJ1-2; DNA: TGCAGTGCTGCAGGGATCTATGGCTACACCTTC; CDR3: CSAAGIYGYTF
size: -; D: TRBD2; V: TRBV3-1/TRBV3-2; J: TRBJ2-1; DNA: TGTGCCAGCAGCCAAGTCGGCGGGGGGGCCGGTGAGCAGTTCTTC; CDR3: CASSQVGGGAGEQFF
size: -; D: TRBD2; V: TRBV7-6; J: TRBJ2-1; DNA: TGTGCCAGCAGCTCACCGGGAGCGGGGGGCGGTGAGCAGTTCTTC; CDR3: CASSSPGAGGGEQFF
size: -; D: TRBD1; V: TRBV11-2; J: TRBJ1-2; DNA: TGTGCCAGCAGCTCGACAGGGTGGGGGATTTCCTATGGCTACACCTTC; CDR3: CASSSTGWGISYGYTF
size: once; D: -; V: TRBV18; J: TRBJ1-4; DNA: TGTGCCAGCTCACCGGGGGCAGTTAATGAAAAACTGTTTTTT; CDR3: CASSPGAVNEKLFF
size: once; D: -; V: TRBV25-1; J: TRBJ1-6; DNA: TGTGCCAGCAGCCCGCAGGATTTCGCCTATAATTCACCCCTCCACTTT; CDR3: CASSPQDFAYNSPLHF
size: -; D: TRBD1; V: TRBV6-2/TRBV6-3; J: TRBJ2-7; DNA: TGTGCCAGCAGTGTTGACAGGGTCTACGAGCAGTACTTC; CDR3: CASSVDRVYEQYF
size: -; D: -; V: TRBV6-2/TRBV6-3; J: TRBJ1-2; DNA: TGTGCCAGCAGTTATAGATCTAACTATGGCTACACCTTC; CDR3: CASSYRSNYGYTF
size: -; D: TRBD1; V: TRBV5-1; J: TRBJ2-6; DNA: TGCGCCAGCAGCTGGGACAGGGACTCCTTCTCTGGGGCCAACGTCCTGACTTTC; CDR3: CASSWDRDSFSGANVLTF
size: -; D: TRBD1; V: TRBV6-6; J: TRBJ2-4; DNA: TGTGCCAGCAGTCAGGACAGGGGTCTGGCCAAAAACATTCAGTACTTC; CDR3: CASSQDRGLAKNIQYF
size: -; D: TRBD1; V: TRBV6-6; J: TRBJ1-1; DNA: TGTGCCAGCAGTTACTCGAACATCGCAGGGGGTACTGAAGCTTTCTTT; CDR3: CASSYSNIAGGTEAFF
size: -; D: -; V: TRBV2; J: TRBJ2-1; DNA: TGTGCCAGCAGTGAAAGGAGGGCGTCCTACAATGAGCAGTTCTTC; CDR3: CASSERRASYNEQFF
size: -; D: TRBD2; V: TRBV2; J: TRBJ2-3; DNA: TGTGCCAGCCAGCGGGAGGGCACAGATACGCAGTATTTT; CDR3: CASQREGTDTQYF
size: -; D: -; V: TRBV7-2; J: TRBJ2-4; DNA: TGTGCCAGCAGCTTAGGGGGGGTTCTAGCCAAAAACATTCAGTACTTC; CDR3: CASSLGGVLAKNIQYF
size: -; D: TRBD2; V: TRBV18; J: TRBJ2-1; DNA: TGTGCCAGCTCACCACCTAGCGGGAGGGCTTACGGTGAGCAGTTCTTC; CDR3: CASSPPSGRAYGEQFF
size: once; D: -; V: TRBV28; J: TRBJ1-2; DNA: TGTGCCGGGGAGGGCGCAGACTATGGCTACACCTTC; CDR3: CAGEGADYGYTF
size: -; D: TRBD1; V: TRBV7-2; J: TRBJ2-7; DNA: TGTGCCAGCAGCCGGACAGGGTATGGGTACGAGCAGTACTTC; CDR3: CASSRTGYGYEQYF
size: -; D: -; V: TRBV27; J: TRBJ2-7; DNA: TGTGCCAGCAGTTTATCTAGGACTGTCTCGTCCTACGAGCAGTACTTC; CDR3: CASSLSRTVSSYEQYF
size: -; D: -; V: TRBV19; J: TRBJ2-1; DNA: TGTGCCAGTAGGGACACCCTCGGTGAGCAGTTCTTC; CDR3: CASRDTLGEQFF
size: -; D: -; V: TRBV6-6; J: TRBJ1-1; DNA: TGTGCCAGCAGTTTGACAGTGAACACTGAAGCTTTCTTT; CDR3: CASSLTVNTEAFF
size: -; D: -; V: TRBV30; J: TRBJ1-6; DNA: TGTGCCTGGATGATCCGGTCCGACTATAATTCACCCCTCCACTTT; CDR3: CAWMIRSDYNSPLHF
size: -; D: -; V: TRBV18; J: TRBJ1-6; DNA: TGTGCCAGCTCATCGTCGGGAATCGGAATTGGGTTTTCACCCCTCCACTTT; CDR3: CASSSSGIGIGFSPLHF
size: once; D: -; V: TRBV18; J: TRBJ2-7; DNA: TGTGCCAGCTCACCACCCAGGGGTGGAGGCGTCGAGCAGTACTTC; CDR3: CASSPPRGGGVEQYF
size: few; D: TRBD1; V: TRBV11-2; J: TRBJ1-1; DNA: TGTGCCAGCAGCACACGACAGGGATCTGAAGCTTTCTTT; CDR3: CASSTRQGSEAFF
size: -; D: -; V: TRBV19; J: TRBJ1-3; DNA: TGTGCCAGTAGTATCCCATCAGGGGTCGGAGGAAACACCATATATTTT; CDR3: CASSIPSGVGGNTIYF
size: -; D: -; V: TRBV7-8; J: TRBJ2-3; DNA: TGTGCCAGCAGCTACGGGACTCCCACAGATACGCAGTATTTT; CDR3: CASSYGTPTDTQYF
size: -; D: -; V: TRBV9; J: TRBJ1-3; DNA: TGTGCCAGCAACCGAGGAGTCGGGGACTTCAACTCTGGAAACACCATATATTTT; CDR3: CASNRGVGDFNSGNTIYF
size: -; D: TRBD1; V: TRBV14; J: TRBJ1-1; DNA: TGTGCCAGCAGCCAACCAGGGACAGTAGGCAACACTGAAGCTTTCTTT; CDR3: CASSQPGTVGNTEAFF